Below, 14 T cell receptor beta chains from the same sample are listed, as sequenced in a study of cytomegalovirus exposure and HLA in healthy donors (dated by TCRdb to 2015 to 2018). The library relied on the immunoSEQ multiplex PCR assay. For the multiplex PCR, a mixture combining 60 forward primers for TCR Vbeta segments and 13 reverse primers for TCR Jbeta segments was used. The table was pulled from immuneACCESS by TCRdb, which kept in-frame rearrangements only. Such tables lose some clones; where checked, under half of the loss comes from unresolved V genes, and the rest has no known cause. This sample gives some 180,000 clones in total; under 85% of them show up just once. The ten largest clonotypes hold approximately 5.6% of the sample. What was sequenced was PBMCs. Source of these receptors: a woman aged 18-29 years in good health and CMV-seropositive.

The gene calls are TRBV13 and TRBJ2-3; D gene uncertain. The CDR3 consists of 13 residues. The germline CDR1 and CDR2 sequences are PRHDT and FYEKMQ (reference sequence). The germline V and J ends were trimmed by 0 bases and 2 bases, with 3 bases remaining between them. As DNA, the CDR3 is TGTGCCAGCAGCTTAGGATACACAGATACGCAGTATTTT. Amino acids: CASSLGYTDTQYF.

This clone was seen only a few times. This sequence joins TRBV18 and TRBJ1-1; 7 nucleotides match TRBD1. The CDR3 runs 15 residues. Trimming took 1 base from V and 6 from J; bases not matched to a gene: 8. The germline V gene has CDR1 KGHSH and CDR2 LQKENI. The CDR3 loop is CASSPQGRGMAEAFF. DNA for the CDR3: TGTGCCAGCTCACCACAGGGCAGGGGGATGGCTGAAGCTTTCTTT.

This clone has a handful of counts. This chain uses TRBV6-1 with TRBJ2-7; TRBD1 matches at 7 bases. The germline V gene has CDR1 MNHNS and CDR2 SASEGT. V lost 3 bases and J lost 0; bases outside the gene matches: 5. The CDR3 length is 15 residues. The CDR3 DNA sequence: TGTGCCAGCAGTGAGCCGGGACAGATCTCCTACGAGCAGTACTTC. It translates to CASSEPGQISYEQYF.

The chain joins TRBV6-5 to TRBJ2-7; 7 bases are a match to TRBD1. CDR3 length: 15 residues. The V gene end was trimmed by 5 bases and the J gene end by 3 bases; junction bases not matched to a gene: 10. Germline V gives CDR1 MNHEY, CDR2 SVGAGI. The CDR3 region is CASSGDMGQYYEQYF. Here the CDR3 DNA reads TGTGCCAGCAGTGGGGACATGGGACAGTACTACGAGCAGTACTTC.

The rearrangement uses TRBV7-3 and TRBJ2-3; 10 nucleotides align to TRBD2. Germline V lookup: CDR1 SGHTA, CDR2 FQGTGA. J gave up 1 base and V 5 bases, and 3 bases lay outside the gene matches. The CDR3 runs 15 residues. CDR3 sequence: CASSLGTSGTDTQYF. DNA for the CDR3: TGTGCCAGCAGCCTAGGGACTAGCGGCACAGATACGCAGTATTTT.

The sample holds a few counts of this clone. The chain couples TRBV5-4 to TRBJ1-6; tentatively, D is TRBD1 (6 bases). V was cut by 3 bases and J by 7 bases, with 11 bases left in between. The CDR3 extends over 14 amino acids. From germline, CDR1 is SGHNT and CDR2 YYREEE (reference sequence). The CDR3 region has the DNA TGTGCCAGCAGCTACAGGGACCCCAATTCACCCCTCCACTTT. Protein product: CASSYRDPNSPLHF.

Details on this clone: As the CDR3 is not closed by the conserved phenylalanine or tryptophan, this likely results from a read error. This sequence joins TRBV25-1 and TRBJ1-5, with TRBD1 matching over 8 bases. The V and J ends lost 1 base and 1 base, in that order; junction bases with no gene match: 6. The CDR3 runs to 17 residues. CDR1 and CDR2 (germline): MGHDK, SYGVNS. CDR3 nucleotides: TGTGCCAGCAGTGAATTCCCGACAGGGGAAAGCAATCAGCCCCAGCATCTT. Amino acids: CASSEFPTGESNQPQHL.

V usage is TRBV7-3 and J usage is TRBJ2-1; TRBD1 aligns across 8 bases. The CDR3 totals 14 residues. Germline assignment: CDR1 SGHTA and CDR2 FQGTGA. The junction had 5 bases not matched to a gene; V was cut back by 5 bases and J by 5 bases. This CDR3 is CASSQDRENNEQFF. CDR3 sequence (DNA): TGTGCCAGCAGCCAGGACAGGGAGAACAATGAGCAGTTCTTC.

The rearrangement uses TRBV2 and TRBJ2-7; no firm D call. Germline loops: CDR1 SNHLY, CDR2 FYNNEI. The V end was cut by 3 bases, the J end by 6 bases, with 3 bases between. The CDR3 has 10 residues. The CDR3 loop is CASSDSEQYF. For the CDR3, the DNA is TGTGCCAGCAGTGATAGCGAGCAGTACTTC.

V is TRBV27 and J is TRBJ2-7; 7 nucleotides agree with TRBD1. CDR1 is MNHEY and CDR2 is SMNVEV in the germline V gene (reference sequence). The CDR3 covers 14 residues. Germline trimming cut 5 bases from V and 5 bases from J; bases unmatched to any gene: 9. CDR3 coding DNA: TGTGCCAGCAGTCTCCGACAGGGCTGGAACGAGCAGTACTTC. Encoded protein: CASSLRQGWNEQYF.

This clone has only a few counts. The chain couples TRBV27 to TRBJ1-2, with 12 bases that match TRBD1. CDR1 MNHEY and CDR2 SMNVEV come from the germline V gene (reference sequence). V shed 3 bases, J shed 7 bases, and the junction held 3 bases outside the gene matches. The CDR3 has 14 residues. The CDR3 coding sequence is TGTGCCAGCAGTTTTGGGACAGGGGGCGGTGGCTACACCTTC. Translating gives CASSFGTGGGGYTF.

The chain links TRBV6-5 to TRBJ1-2; D not resolved. This CDR3 comprises 13 residues. Deletions cut 3 bases from V and 5 bases from J, with 10 bases between. Germline V gives CDR1 MNHEY, CDR2 SVGAGI. The CDR3 region is CASSYSQAYGYTF. DNA of the CDR3: TGTGCCAGCAGTTATTCTCAGGCATATGGCTACACCTTC.

The chain uses TRBV28 and TRBJ2-5, with no clear D. Deletions cut 3 bases from V and 7 bases from J, with 9 bases between. Germline V CDR1 and CDR2: MDHEN, SYDVKM. This CDR3 has 12 amino acids. Here the CDR3 reads CASSFNEATQYF. Here the CDR3 DNA reads TGTGCCAGCAGTTTTAACGAAGCGACCCAGTACTTC.

The rearrangement links TRBV7-9 to TRBJ1-1, with 8 bases matching TRBD1. Germline CDR1 and CDR2: SEHNR and FQNEAQ (reference sequence). The CDR3 runs to 16 residues. With 3 bases clipped from V and 5 bases from J, the junction kept 11 bases outside the gene matches. CDR3 nucleotide sequence: TGTGCCAGCAGCTTGTTCAGGGGGCCGGGTTTAACTGAAGCTTTCTTT. Translated: CASSLFRGPGLTEAFF.